Presented here are 29 T cell receptor beta chains from one specimen sequenced in a study of T cell repertoires in cytomegalovirus infection. TCRdb passed the reads through MiXCR, listing each CDR3 protein once. The repertoire holds some 480,000 distinct CDR3 sequences, with roughly 34% as singletons. These TCRs are of unknown antigen specificity. The material sequenced was cultured PBMCs, taken from culture after CMV antigen stimulation. The source of these receptors is a human donor in good health (CMV status not recorded). Some clones in this sample may be carry-over from other donors' samples.

V and J are TRBV6-5 and TRBJ2-7, with D possibly TRBD1 on 6 matching bases. Germline CDR1 is MNHEY and CDR2 is SVGAGI. CDR3 length: 12 amino acids. Trimming removed 6 bases from V and 4 bases from J, with 10 bases in between. CDR3 nucleotide sequence: TGTGCCAGCAGCCTTGGACAGTACGAGCAGTACTTC. This gives the protein CASSLGQYEQYF.

This rearrangement joins TRBV7-2 to TRBJ2-5; D ambiguous. With 1 base removed from V and 4 bases from J, the gap between germline ends came to 7 bases. Germline V CDR1 and CDR2: SGHTA, FQGNSA. The CDR3 length is 13 residues. The CDR3 spells CASSLGLLETQYF. Here the CDR3 DNA reads TGTGCCAGCAGCTTAGGCTTATTAGAGACCCAGTACTTC.

This clonotype showed up many times. The chain has TRBV28 and TRBJ2-5, with 8 nucleotides matching TRBD2. Losses at the gene ends were 0 bases for V and 1 base for J; bases not matched to a gene: 4. Germline CDR1 reads MDHEN; CDR2 reads SYDVKM. The CDR3 loop spans 16 amino acids. The CDR3 here is CASSLWASGPQETQYF. The CDR3 nucleotides read TGTGCCAGCAGTTTATGGGCTAGCGGGCCCCAAGAGACCCAGTACTTC.

The chain uses TRBV24-1 and TRBJ2-1, with TRBD2 matching over 10 bases. The V segment lost 2 bases and the J segment 4 bases; nucleotides outside the gene matches: 4. The CDR3 has 16 residues. CDR1 and CDR2 (germline): KGHDR, SFDVKD. In nucleotides, the CDR3 is TGTGCCACCAGTGATTATAGGACTAGCGGTTACAATGAGCAGTTCTTC. The encoded protein is CATSDYRTSGYNEQFF.

This clonotype has more than one count but fewer than ten. This chain connects TRBV7-9 to TRBJ2-5; D could derive from TRBD1 or TRBD2 (5 bases each). The CDR3 covers 16 residues. V was trimmed by 5 bases and J by 5 bases, leaving 21 bases between them. Germline V gene lookup returns CDR1 SEHNR and CDR2 FQNEAQ (reference sequence). CDR3 sequence (DNA): TGTGCCAGCAGCCGAACCGGGACGGCTCTGGGGGAGACCCAGTACTTC. Protein sequence: CASSRTGTALGETQYF.

The V gene is TRBV7-2, the J gene TRBJ2-7, with no clear D. The CDR3 contains 13 residues. CDR1 is SGHTA and CDR2 is FQGNSA in the germline V gene. The V end lost 1 base, the J end lost 5 bases, and 9 bases lay between the germline ends. The CDR3 nucleotides are TGTGCCAGCAGCTTAGTGGGCTCGAACGAGCAGTACGTC. Translated, it gives CASSLVGSNEQYV.

The chain carries TRBV28 and TRBJ2-7; no reliable D call. The CDR3 spans 14 residues. CDR1 and CDR2 (germline): MDHEN, SYDVKM. The germline V and J ends were trimmed by 10 bases and 1 base, with 17 bases remaining between them. The CDR3: CAISPHRVSYEQYF. Here the CDR3 DNA reads TGTGCCATCTCTCCTCACCGAGTTTCCTACGAGCAGTACTTC.

This clonotype has more than one count but fewer than ten. The rearrangement links TRBV20-1 to TRBJ1-1; D may be TRBD1 (5 bases). The CDR3 consists of 13 residues. Trimming took 1 base from V and 3 from J, leaving 9 bases between them. The germline gives CDR1 DFQATT, CDR2 SNEGSKA (reference sequence). The CDR3 bases are TGCAGTGCTAGAGGCGGCAGGGACACTGAAGCTTTCTTT. Translated: CSARGGRDTEAFF.

This chain links TRBV11-2 with TRBJ2-5, with 9 bases that match TRBD2. The length of the CDR3 is 18 residues. Germline CDR1 is SGHAT and CDR2 is FQNNGV. V dropped 5 bases and J dropped 2; count of bases not matched to a gene: 15. In DNA, the CDR3 is TGTGCCAGCAGCCTATCGGGTAGCGGGAGTTGGAAACAAGAGACCCAGTACTTC. Its protein is CASSLSGSGSWKQETQYF.

This chain uses TRBV7-2 with TRBJ1-2, with D possibly TRBD1 on 5 matching bases. V gave up 0 bases and J gave up 6 bases, with 14 bases separating them. CDR1 and CDR2 from the germline V gene are SGHTA and FQGNSA. The CDR3 length is 15 residues. This chain's CDR3 is CASSLAGATFHGYTF. Here the CDR3 DNA reads TGTGCCAGCAGCTTAGCAGGGGCCACCTTTCATGGCTACACCTTC.

This clonotype turned up a few times. CDR3: CASSLAPGGSTDTQYF. The CDR3 DNA sequence: TGTGCCAGCAGTTTAGCCCCAGGGGGAAGCACAGATACGCAGTATTTT. The chain links TRBV12-3 or TRBV12-4 to TRBJ2-3; 7 bases align to TRBD1. With 0 bases clipped from V and 0 bases from J, the junction kept 3 bases outside the gene matches. The CDR3 covers 16 residues.

The V call is TRBV20-1, the J call TRBJ1-4; D is ambiguous. The CDR3 sequence is 11 residues long. V was clipped by 3 bases and J by 8 bases, with 7 bases between them. Germline V gene lookup returns CDR1 DFQATT and CDR2 SNEGSKA (reference sequence). The CDR3 nucleotides are TGCAGTGCTAGTTCACGGGAAAAACTGTTTTTT. This sequence encodes CSASSREKLFF.

This clonotype has a handful of counts. This chain links TRBV7-6 with TRBJ2-1, with 8 bases matching TRBD2. V shed 2 bases, J shed 7 bases, and the junction held 7 bases outside the gene matches. The CDR3 contains 15 residues. Germline CDR1 SGHVS, CDR2 FNYEAQ. CDR3 protein: CASSLMIAGLNEQFF. The CDR3 DNA follows: TGTGCCAGCAGCTTAATGATAGCGGGACTAAATGAGCAGTTCTTC.

The chain recombines TRBV5-4 with TRBJ2-5; the match to TRBD2 covers 7 bases. This CDR3 contains 13 residues. V shed 5 bases and J 5 bases; nucleotides not matched to a gene: 6. The germline V gene encodes CDR1 SGHNT and CDR2 YYREEE (reference sequence). The chain's CDR3 is CASRNTGGETQYF. The CDR3 bases are TGTGCCAGCAGAAATACCGGGGGGGAGACCCAGTACTTC.

This chain joins TRBV18 and TRBJ2-4; 7 nucleotides line up with TRBD1. The V segment lost 5 bases and the J segment 8 bases; nucleotides outside the gene matches: 12. The CDR3 loop spans 15 amino acids. Germline V gene lookup returns CDR1 KGHSH and CDR2 LQKENI. The CDR3 here is CASSSRETGLDIQYF. The CDR3 DNA follows: TGTGCCAGCTCATCAAGGGAGACAGGGTTGGACATTCAGTACTTC.

The V and J genes are TRBV19 and TRBJ2-3; 7 nucleotides agree with TRBD2. With 5 bases clipped from V and 2 bases from J, the junction kept 4 bases outside the gene matches. Germline V gene lookup returns CDR1 LNHDA and CDR2 SQIVND (reference sequence). The CDR3 spans 14 residues. This CDR3 reads CASSSGGFTDTQYF. Written as DNA, the CDR3 is TGTGCCAGTAGTTCGGGAGGTTTCACAGATACGCAGTATTTT. Based on the CDR3 plus reference TRBV19 and TRBJ2-3, the full variable domain is DGGITQSPKYLFRKEGQNVTLSCEQNLNHDAMYWYRQDPGQGLRLIYYSQIVNDFQKGDIAEGYSVSREKKESFPLTVTSAQKNPTAFYLCASSSGGFTDTQYFGPGTRLTVL.

This clonotype was seen a few times. This chain joins TRBV7-2 and TRBJ2-7; TRBD1 matches 7 bases. The CDR3 spans 14 residues. Per germline, CDR1 SGHTA and CDR2 FQGNSA. J gave up 0 bases and V 8 bases, and 7 bases lay outside the gene matches. CDR3 DNA: TGTGCCAGCGCTAGGGACAGAGCCTCCTACGAGCAGTACTTC. Protein sequence: CASARDRASYEQYF.

This clonotype was counted between two and nine times. The chain is built from TRBV15 and TRBJ1-2, with D possibly TRBD1 on 6 matching bases. Germline values: CDR1 LNHNV, CDR2 YYDKDF (reference sequence). The CDR3 contains 14 residues. V was shortened by 0 bases and J by 8 bases, with 13 bases between the two germline ends. In DNA form, the CDR3 reads TGTGCCACCAGCAGAGATCCCAGGGGCGGAGGCTACACCTTC. Its translation: CATSRDPRGGGYTF.

This chain links TRBV30 with TRBJ2-7, with D perhaps assigned TRBD1 or TRBD2 (5 bases each). Trimming took off 5 bases at V and 4 bases at J, with 18 bases between the two ends. The CDR3 extends over 14 amino acids. Germline lookup yields CDR1 GTSNPN and CDR2 SVGIG (reference sequence). This CDR3 is CAWSTPGTAYEQYF. The DNA of the CDR3 is TGTGCCTGGTCTACCCCCGGGACCGCATACGAGCAGTACTTC.

CDR3 sequence reads: CASGMSGGLTEAFF. CDR3 bases: TGTGCCAGCGGCATGTCGGGGGGGCTGACTGAAGCTTTCTTT. The V call is TRBV6-2 or TRBV6-3, the J call TRBJ1-1; D may be TRBD1 (6 bases). The CDR3 contains 14 residues. Trimming pared 8 bases from V and 5 bases from J, leaving 18 bases between. CDR1 and CDR2 from the germline V gene are MNHEY and SVGEGT.

This clonotype was observed once. A read error is possible here, since a much larger clone lies one base away. This rearrangement joins TRBV6-2 or TRBV6-3 to TRBJ2-4; possibly TRBD1 for D (5 bases). The CDR3 sequence is 14 residues long. Looked up from germline, CDR1 is MNHEY and CDR2 is SVGEGT. For the CDR3, the DNA is TGTGCCAGCAGTTACTCGACAGCGCAGAACACTCAGTACTTC. Residues: CASSYSTAQNTQYF.

The rearrangement uses TRBV7-2 and TRBJ2-7; no clear D. V was cut by 1 base and J by 1 base, with 11 bases left in between. The CDR3 has 15 residues. Germline V gene data show CDR1 as SGHTA and CDR2 as FQGNSA. The CDR3 DNA follows: TGTGCCAGCAGCTTAGAGGGTGGGTATTCCTACGAGCAGTACGTC. This codes for CASSLEGGYSYEQYV.

Ten or more counts support this clonotype. This chain joins TRBV7-2 and TRBJ1-2, with D tentatively TRBD1 (6 bases). V lost 5 bases, J lost 5 bases, and 15 bases lay in between. The CDR3 runs 14 residues. The V gene's germline CDR1 is SGHTA and CDR2 FQGNSA. CDR3 nucleotide sequence: TGTGCCAGCAGCGCGACGACAGGAGGGTATGGCTACACCTTC. This gives the protein CASSATTGGYGYTF. The full variable domain, in which reference TRBV7-2 and TRBJ1-2 provide the parts outside the CDR3, is GAGVSQSPSNKVTEKGKDVELRCDPISGHTALYWYRQSLGQGLEFLIYFQGNSAPDKSGLPSDRFSAERTGGSVSTLTIQRTQQEDSAVYLCASSATTGGYGYTFGSGTRLTVV.

This clonotype has a handful of counts. The chain links TRBV12-3 or TRBV12-4 to TRBJ2-3; D gene unclear. The CDR3 is 15 residues long. V shed 0 bases and J shed 2 bases, with 9 bases lying between them. CDR3 sequence: CASSLAALSTDTQYF. DNA of the CDR3: TGTGCCAGCAGTTTAGCGGCCCTCTCCACAGATACGCAGTATTTT.

The J gene is TRBJ1-1, the V gene TRBV12-3 or TRBV12-4, with 9 bases that match TRBD1. There are 14 residues in the CDR3. Trimming cost V 6 bases and J 7 bases; bases outside gene matches: 9. The CDR3 nucleotides read TGTGCCAGCAGATGGGACAGGGTCCGGCATGAAGCTTTCTTT. Encoded protein: CASRWDRVRHEAFF.

This clonotype was counted many times. The chain employs TRBV7-9 and TRBJ2-7; D is possibly TRBD1 or TRBD2 (5 bases each). The V end lost 5 bases, the J end lost 5 bases, and 16 bases lay between the germline ends. Germline V CDR1 and CDR2: SEHNR, FQNEAQ (reference sequence). The CDR3 consists of 14 residues. CDR3 in amino acids: CASSRLEGLNEQYF. In nucleotides, the CDR3 is TGTGCCAGCAGCCGTCTCGAGGGGCTGAACGAGCAGTACTTC.

V gene TRBV7-9 combines with J gene TRBJ2-3; the D gene is possibly TRBD1 (5 bases). V was pared by 4 bases and J by 0 bases, with 20 bases between. Per the germline V gene, CDR1 is SEHNR and CDR2 is FQNEAQ (reference sequence). The length of the CDR3 is 18 residues. The CDR3 sequence is CASSSPYRQSLSTDTQYF. CDR3 sequence (DNA): TGTGCCAGCAGCTCACCCTACCGACAGTCCCTCAGCACAGATACGCAGTATTTT.

This clonotype was seen at least ten times. The gene calls are TRBV7-9 and TRBJ2-5; D is ambiguous. The CDR3 sequence is 14 residues long. Trimming left V 1 base short and J 5 bases short, with 11 bases between. Germline assignment: CDR1 SEHNR and CDR2 FQNEAQ (reference sequence). Here the CDR3 reads CASSLGLGQETQYF. DNA for the CDR3: TGTGCCAGCAGCTTAGGCCTCGGCCAGGAGACCCAGTACTTC.

V usage is TRBV5-6 and J usage is TRBJ1-1, with D possibly matching TRBD1 (5 bases). V lost 4 bases to trimming and J lost 5 bases, with 12 bases between them. This CDR3 is 13 amino acids long. CDR1 and CDR2 from the germline V gene are SGHDT and YYEEEE. In DNA, the CDR3 is TGTGCCAGCAGCGAATCAGGGTATACTGAAGCTTTCTTT. Translating gives CASSESGYTEAFF.